This section outlines one TCR beta chain sequence together with its context. Its antigen is still unknown. The data originate from a study of shared clonotypes between healthy human individuals. Turning to the study itself: Per donor, CD8 memory used one plate, CD8 naive used two, CD4 memory used three and CD4 naive used three.

Findings of the study overall: Relative to their counterparts shared across all four donors, non-shared clonotypes exhibited diminished generation probabilities.

The protocol was immunoSEQ multiplex PCR, while the TCRdb copy is restricted to in-frame clones and leaves out a portion. Found here are 2.3 million or so clones, 80% to 95% of them singletons; the top ten hold 0.3% to 0.4%. V lost 2 bases and J lost 0, with 17 bases in between. The CDR3 is 17 residues long. Sequencing used naive CD4+ T cells from PBMCs. Subset in this sample: CD45RA+ positively selected. This chain links TRBV23-1 with TRBJ2-7; possible D gene TRBD2, 5 bases. TRBV23-1 is an open reading frame whose function is uncertain. This sequence originates from a man aged 18 to 30 in good health. Some clones in this sample may be carry-over from other donors' samples. CDR3 amino acids: CASSQPLRDKSSYEQYF. The CDR3 nucleotides read TGCGCCAGCAGTCAACCCCTCCGGGATAAGAGCTCCTACGAGCAGTACTTC.